Shown below are 21 T cell receptor beta chains from a single sample sequenced in a study of beta chain features in type 1 diabetes. The study reverse transcribed the entire isolated RNA, so it sequenced expressed TCRB transcripts. The data were produced by immunoSEQ multiplex PCR, yet TCRdb's version contains in-frame clones alone and is incomplete. The table has under 550,000 clones, about 10% seen once. The sequenced sample consisted of naive CD4+ T cells from blood. Every receptor here comes from a woman aged 18 to 35 in good health.

The rearrangement links TRBV2 to TRBJ1-3; D remains ambiguous. CDR1 is SNHLY and CDR2 is FYNNEI in the germline V gene. CDR3 length: 14 amino acids. V was clipped by 5 bases and J by 2 bases, with 10 bases between them. CDR3 region: CASSSQVAGNTIYF. CDR3 DNA sequence: TGTGCCAGCAGTTCTCAGGTCGCTGGAAACACCATATATTTT.

This clone was counted a few times. The V and J genes are TRBV4-3 and TRBJ2-5, with D perhaps matching TRBD2 (5 bases). This CDR3 spans 15 amino acids. V lost 0 bases and J 4 bases, leaving 12 bases between the germline ends. Germline values: CDR1 LGHNA, CDR2 YSLEER. The CDR3 region has the DNA TGCGCCAGCAGCCAAGAGCCGGGGTTTGCAGAGACCCAGTACTTC. This codes for CASSQEPGFAETQYF.

J is TRBJ1-2 and V is TRBV30; D gene unclear. The CDR3 runs to 12 residues. The V gene lost 8 bases and the J gene lost 3 bases, with 13 bases spanning the gap. Germline V lookup: CDR1 GTSNPN, CDR2 SVGIG (reference sequence). CDR3 residues: CAGREGDYGYTF. The DNA for the CDR3 is TGTGCCGGCCGGGAGGGAGACTATGGCTACACCTTC.

The genes are TRBV14 and TRBJ1-2, with D possibly TRBD1 on 6 matching bases. Trimming pared 0 bases from V and 6 bases from J, leaving 20 bases between. The CDR3 spans 17 residues. The germline gives CDR1 SGHDN, CDR2 FVKESK. In DNA form, the CDR3 reads TGTGCCAGCAGCCAAGAGGAGTGGGTCAGGGGTTTCGATGGCTACACCTTC. The encoded protein is CASSQEEWVRGFDGYTF. The variable domain in full, with the rest retrieved from reference TRBV14 and TRBJ1-2, is EAGVTQFPSHSVIEKGQTVTLRCDPISGHDNLYWYRRVMGKEIKFLLHFVKESKQDESGMPNNRFLAERTGGTYSTLKVQPAELEDSGVYFCASSQEEWVRGFDGYTFGSGTRLTVV.

This clone was counted only a few times. This rearrangement joins TRBV5-4 to TRBJ2-6; no clear D gene. There are 16 residues in the CDR3. Germline V gene lookup returns CDR1 SGHNT and CDR2 YYREEE (reference sequence). Trimming removed 4 bases at V and 0 bases at J, with 11 bases between. In DNA, the CDR3 is TGTGCCAGCAGCCCCGTTGTTGGCTCTGGGGCCAACGTCCTGACTTTC. Protein product: CASSPVVGSGANVLTF.

This clone has a handful of counts. V usage is TRBV30 and J usage is TRBJ2-2; D is unresolved. Trimming removed 2 bases from V and 8 bases from J, with 9 bases in between. The CDR3 has 12 amino acids. Germline loops: CDR1 GTSNPN, CDR2 SVGIG (reference sequence). The CDR3 loop is CAWSSKWGELFF. DNA of the CDR3: TGTGCCTGGAGTTCAAAGTGGGGGGAGCTGTTTTTT.

The rearrangement links TRBV15 to TRBJ2-3; D gene unclear. The CDR3 totals 15 residues. CDR1 is LNHNV, CDR2 YYDKDF, per germline (reference sequence). Between the trimmed V and J ends, which lost 1 base and 0 bases, there was a span of 8 bases. Here the CDR3 reads CATSRVNPSTDTQYF. Here the CDR3 DNA reads TGTGCCACCAGCAGAGTAAATCCGAGCACAGATACGCAGTATTTT.

This clone was counted a few times. The V gene is TRBV29-1, the J gene TRBJ2-2; 8 bases agree with TRBD1. The length of the CDR3 is 14 residues. Germline assignment: CDR1 SQVTM and CDR2 ANQGSEA. The ends lost 6 bases at V and 3 bases at J; junction bases unmatched: 6. The CDR3 here is CSVTDRADTGELFF. Here the CDR3 DNA reads TGCAGCGTCACGGACAGGGCAGACACCGGGGAGCTGTTTTTT.

This clone has just a few counts. The chain employs TRBV29-1 and TRBJ2-1; unclear D gene. V was shortened by 1 base and J by 4 bases, with 5 bases between the two germline ends. Germline loops: CDR1 SQVTM, CDR2 ANQGSEA. The CDR3 totals 12 residues. CDR3 region: CSVEVRYNEQFF. CDR3 DNA sequence: TGCAGCGTTGAAGTTAGGTACAATGAGCAGTTCTTC.

V and J are TRBV7-3 and TRBJ2-3; D not resolved. The V gene lost 1 base and the J gene lost 5 bases, with 16 bases spanning the gap. Germline V gene data show CDR1 as SGHTA and CDR2 as FQGTGA. The CDR3 has 16 residues. CDR3 in amino acids: CASSLRARRTGDTQYF. CDR3 nucleotides: TGTGCCAGCAGCTTAAGAGCTCGGCGCACGGGAGATACGCAGTATTTT.

This clone showed up just a few times. This chain links TRBV10-3 with TRBJ1-6; D is perhaps TRBD1 (6 bases). The V end was cut by 6 bases, the J end by 8 bases, with 8 bases between. CDR1 is ENHRY and CDR2 is SYGVKD in the germline V gene. This CDR3 contains 12 residues. The CDR3 spells CAISYRDSPLHF. The CDR3 nucleotides read TGTGCCATCAGCTACAGGGATTCACCCCTCCACTTT.

The V call is TRBV5-1, the J call TRBJ2-1; D is perhaps TRBD1 (5 bases). This CDR3 comprises 17 residues. V was cut by 0 bases and J by 4 bases, with 17 bases left in between. CDR1 and CDR2 from the germline V gene are SGHRS and YFSETQ. CDR3 region: CASSLARTTKGYNEQFF. DNA of the CDR3: TGCGCCAGCAGCTTGGCCAGGACCACGAAGGGGTACAATGAGCAGTTCTTC.

This clone turned up a few times. The chain has TRBV9 and TRBJ1-5; 7 bases line up with TRBD1. Germline V gives CDR1 SGDLS, CDR2 YYNGEE. The CDR3 extends over 15 amino acids. V lost 5 bases and J lost 4; bases outside the gene matches: 9. The CDR3 is CASSKTGDLNQPQHF. CDR3 DNA: TGTGCCAGCAGTAAAACAGGGGATTTAAATCAGCCCCAGCATTTT.

This clone has more than one count but fewer than ten. V usage is TRBV4-1 and J usage is TRBJ1-6, with D unresolved. With 1 base removed from V and 6 bases from J, the gap between germline ends came to 7 bases. Germline values: CDR1 MGHRA, CDR2 YSYEKL. The CDR3 extends over 14 amino acids. CDR3 sequence reads: CASSQGPVNSPLHF. The CDR3 DNA reads as TGCGCCAGCAGCCAAGGTCCTGTTAATTCACCCCTCCACTTT.

This clone was counted only a few times. At one end, the junction sequence differs from germline, possibly due to a read error. CDR3 residues: CASALTVSTDTQYF. The CDR3 DNA follows: TGTGCTAGTGCTTTGACAGTCAGCACAGATACGCAGTATTTT. The rearrangement joins TRBV12-5 to TRBJ2-3, with a weak D call TRBD1 (5 bases). The germline V gene encodes CDR1 LGHNT and CDR2 FRNRAP. The CDR3 length is 14 residues.

This clone showed up just a few times. The chain uses TRBV7-2 and TRBJ2-1; 12 bases are shared with TRBD2. The CDR3 sequence is 15 residues long. V lost 7 bases and J lost 5; bases outside the gene matches: 6. CDR1 SGHTA and CDR2 FQGNSA come from the germline V gene. CDR3 in amino acids: CASTLRTSGNNEQFF. As DNA, the CDR3 is TGTGCCAGCACCCTCAGGACTAGCGGGAACAATGAGCAGTTCTTC. The full variable domain, completed using reference TRBV7-2 and TRBJ2-1, is GAGVSQSPSNKVTEKGKDVELRCDPISGHTALYWYRQSLGQGLEFLIYFQGNSAPDKSGLPSDRFSAERTGGSVSTLTIQRTQQEDSAVYLCASTLRTSGNNEQFFGPGTRLTVL.

The chain carries TRBV7-3 and TRBJ2-3; no clear D gene. The CDR3 is made up of 13 amino acids. V dropped 5 bases and J dropped 4 bases, with 10 bases sitting between them. Germline V gene lookup returns CDR1 SGHTA and CDR2 FQGTGA. The CDR3 protein is CASSLLVSDTQYF. DNA of the CDR3: TGTGCCAGCAGCCTATTAGTGTCAGATACGCAGTATTTT.

This clone was seen a handful of times. This sequence joins TRBV4-2 and TRBJ1-4, with D possibly being TRBD1 (5 bases). Germline-derived CDR1 and CDR2 are LGHNA and YNFKEQ. V lost 6 bases and J 8 bases, leaving 16 bases between the germline ends. The CDR3 has 14 amino acids. CDR3 loop: CASRRAGSGEKLFF. The CDR3 nucleotides read TGTGCCAGCAGAAGGGCAGGGAGCGGCGAAAAACTGTTTTTT.

V usage is TRBV7-8 and J usage is TRBJ2-1; 7 positions match TRBD2. The CDR3 contains 16 residues. Unmatched junction bases numbered 10, after V lost 2 bases and J lost 6 bases. Per germline, CDR1 SGHVS and CDR2 FQNEAQ. CDR3 DNA: TGTGCCAGCAGCTTATTTAGGGACTACCGACCCAATGAGCAGTTCTTC. Encoded protein: CASSLFRDYRPNEQFF.

This clone was detected ten times or more. CDR3 sequence: CASRSVWASTDTQYF. The DNA for the CDR3 is TGTGCCAGCAGGTCCGTTTGGGCCAGCACAGATACGCAGTATTTT. V gene TRBV6-5 combines with J gene TRBJ2-3; D gene ambiguous. Trimming removed 6 bases from V and 0 bases from J, with 13 bases in between. Germline CDR1 reads MNHEY; CDR2 reads SVGAGI. The CDR3 contains 15 residues.

J is TRBJ2-3 and V is TRBV6-5; 8 nucleotides align to TRBD2. Trimming cost V 8 bases and J 3 bases; bases outside gene matches: 10. The germline V gene encodes CDR1 MNHEY and CDR2 SVGAGI. The CDR3 length is 15 residues. CDR3: CASPLRGLGTDTQYF. DNA of the CDR3: TGTGCCAGCCCTCTGAGGGGACTAGGAACAGATACGCAGTATTTT.